This T cell receptor (beta chain) was sequenced for a study of cytomegalovirus exposure and HLA in healthy donors. Study-level findings and limits: The tendency of first-cohort TCR clusters to co-occur in the 100 to 150 validation repertoires was identified by a subsequent analysis.

Between the trimmed V and J ends, which lost 6 bases and 5 bases, there was a span of 19 bases. The CDR3 sequence is 15 residues long. Germline values: CDR1 MDHEN, CDR2 SYDVKM. Only in-frame clones appear in the TCRdb table, and some are missing; sequencing was by immunoSEQ multiplex PCR. This table has 100,000 to 130,000 clones, about 85% appearing once. Only a few counts were recorded for this clone. What it binds is not known. The clonotype originates from a young woman in good health and CMV-seronegative. The chain has TRBV28 and TRBJ2-5, with D uncertain. Sequencing used PBMCs. The CDR3 sequence: CASSTRLLAGETQYF. DNA of the CDR3: TGTGCCAGCAGCACCCGCCTCCTGGCCGGGGAGACCCAGTACTTC.